This T cell receptor beta chain was captured in a study of neurological immune-mediated disorders. This clonotype was seen repeatedly, ten times or more. The antigen remains unidentified. There are 16 residues in the CDR3. Germline-derived CDR1 and CDR2 are LGHNA and YSLEER. With 0 bases clipped from V and 5 bases from J, the junction kept 9 bases outside the gene matches. The cDNA was produced through 5'RACE with 10-nucleotide random UMIs. One entry per CDR3 protein results from TCRdb running MiXCR on the 5' RACE reads. The table includes 50,000 to 70,000 distinct CDR3 sequences, 2% to 2.5% detected once. General observations from the study: The study found no CDR3 amino acid sequences shared by expanded clones across subjects, suggesting private repertoires in all groups.

The V call is TRBV4-3, the J call TRBJ2-5; TRBD1 matches at 7 bases. The sample comprised PBMCs. The origin of this receptor is a man in his fifties with multiple sclerosis. CDR3 amino acids: CASSQDPGTVAETQYF. The DNA of the CDR3 is TGCGCCAGCAGCCAAGACCCAGGGACAGTCGCGGAGACCCAGTACTTC.